The text below deals with one T cell receptor (beta chain). Repertoires were generated with immunoSEQ multiplex PCR, while TCRdb's copy carries only in-frame clones and drops some. The profile shows approximately 31,000 clones, around nine tenths of them singletons. The germline V gene has CDR1 MNHEY and CDR2 SMNVEV (reference sequence). This CDR3 spans 13 amino acids. Trimming cost V 6 bases and J 7 bases, with 16 bases left between them. These data are taken from a study of technical replicates of blood from a handful of donors. This TCR was recovered from a human donor in good health. Some clones in this sample may be carry-over from other donors' samples. This chain links TRBV27 with TRBJ2-7; a weak D match, TRBD2 (5 bases). The sequencing input was PBMCs. CDR3 DNA sequence: TGTGCCAGCAGCACATTCGGGCCGGGGGAGCAGTACTTC. This codes for CASSTFGPGEQYF.